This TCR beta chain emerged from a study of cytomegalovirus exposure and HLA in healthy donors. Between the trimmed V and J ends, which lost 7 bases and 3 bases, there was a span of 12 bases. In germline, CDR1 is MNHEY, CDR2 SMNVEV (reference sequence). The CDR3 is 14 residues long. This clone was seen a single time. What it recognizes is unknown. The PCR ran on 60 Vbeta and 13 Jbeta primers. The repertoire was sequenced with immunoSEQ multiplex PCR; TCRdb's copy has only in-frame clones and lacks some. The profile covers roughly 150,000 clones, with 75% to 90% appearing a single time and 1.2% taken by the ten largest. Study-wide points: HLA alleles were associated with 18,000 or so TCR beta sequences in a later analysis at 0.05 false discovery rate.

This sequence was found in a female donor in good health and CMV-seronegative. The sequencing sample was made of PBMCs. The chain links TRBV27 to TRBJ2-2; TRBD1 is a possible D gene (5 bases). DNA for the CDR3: TGTGCCAGCACTGCCGGACATTACACCGGGGAGCTGTTTTTT. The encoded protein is CASTAGHYTGELFF.